These 29 T cell receptor beta chains came from one sample sequenced in a study of T-cell memory formation after mild COVID-19. A single record per CDR3 protein comes from TCRdb applying MiXCR to the 5' RACE reads. The sample carries about 360,000 distinct CDR3 sequences, 14% recorded once. The sample was PBMCs or a T cell subset sorted from them (not recorded which). Source of these receptors: a man between 18 and 35 years old who had mild COVID-19 (a few samples of this study predate the infection). Cell type and time point are not known.

Ten or more counts support this clonotype. The chain uses TRBV4-2 and TRBJ2-6; D is ambiguous. The V gene's germline CDR1 is LGHNA and CDR2 YNFKEQ. The CDR3 has 16 amino acids. Trimming stripped 5 bases from V and 1 base from J, with 12 bases between. The CDR3 protein is CASSSEWASGANVLTF. In nucleotides, the CDR3 is TGTGCCAGCAGCTCCGAGTGGGCTTCTGGGGCCAACGTCCTGACTTTC.

The J gene is TRBJ1-2, the V gene TRBV5-1, with D tentatively TRBD1 (5 bases). V shed 8 bases and J shed 1 base, with 12 bases lying between them. The CDR3 covers 13 residues. CDR1 and CDR2 (germline): SGHRS, YFSETQ. Here the CDR3 reads CASAPDSNYGYTF. The CDR3 DNA is TGCGCCAGTGCCCCTGACAGTAACTATGGCTACACCTTC. Drawing the rest from reference TRBV5-1 and TRBJ1-2, the complete variable domain is KAGVTQTPRYLIKTRGQQVTLSCSPISGHRSVSWYQQTPGQGLQFLFEYFSETQRNKGNFPGRFSGRQFSNSRSEMNVSTLELGDSALYLCASAPDSNYGYTFGSGTRLTVV.

The chain is built from TRBV5-6 and TRBJ2-2, with 7 bases that match TRBD2. V lost 3 bases, J lost 1 base, and 6 bases stayed unmatched. CDR3 length: 16 residues. The germline CDR1 and CDR2 sequences are SGHDT and YYEEEE. This CDR3 is CASSSSPSGNTGELFF. DNA of the CDR3: TGTGCCAGCAGCTCCAGCCCTAGCGGGAACACCGGGGAGCTGTTTTTT.

This clonotype was counted between two and nine times. This chain joins TRBV6-5 and TRBJ2-7; the match to TRBD1 covers 9 bases. This CDR3 has 14 residues. Germline CDR1 reads MNHEY; CDR2 reads SVGAGI. The V gene end was trimmed by 5 bases and the J gene end by 4 bases; junction bases not matched to a gene: 6. CDR3 bases: TGTGCCAGCAGTCCGGGACAGGGTAAATACGAGCAGTACGTC. Amino acids: CASSPGQGKYEQYV.

Worth noting for this clonotype: Germline is not matched at one junction end, which may reflect a read error. This chain links TRBV6-6 with TRBJ1-5; D remains ambiguous. The CDR3 consists of 12 residues. Germline lookup yields CDR1 MNHNY and CDR2 SVGAGI (reference sequence). DNA of the CDR3: TGTGCCAGCAGGTATCTTAATCAGCTCCAGCATTTT. Protein sequence: CASRYLNQLQHF.

In this sample, this clonotype turned up many times. The V and J genes are TRBV6-2 or TRBV6-3 and TRBJ2-1; D possibly corresponds to TRBD2 (5 bases). The CDR3 sequence is 13 residues long. Per germline, CDR1 MNHEY and CDR2 SVGEGT. V was shortened by 5 bases and J by 7 bases, with 12 bases between the two germline ends. In nucleotides, the CDR3 is TGTGCCAGCAGTCTCTGGACGGGAAATGAGCAGTTCTTC. Protein product: CASSLWTGNEQFF.

The V and J genes are TRBV9 and TRBJ2-3; the D call may be TRBD1 or TRBD2 (5 bases each). This CDR3 spans 15 amino acids. Germline CDR1 reads SGDLS; CDR2 reads YYNGEE. Trimming removed 0 bases from V and 0 bases from J, with 8 bases in between. CDR3 DNA: TGTGCCAGCAGCGTAGGAGGGGTCAGCACAGATACGCAGTATTTT. It specifies CASSVGGVSTDTQYF.

The rearrangement joins TRBV2 to TRBJ2-3; TRBD2 aligns across 8 bases. V gave up 6 bases and J gave up 1 base; unmatched junction bases: 3. This CDR3 has 14 amino acids. CDR1 and CDR2 (germline): SNHLY, FYNNEI. The CDR3 DNA follows: TGTGCCAGCAGGGGACTAGTCGGCACAGATACGCAGTATTTT. Amino acids: CASRGLVGTDTQYF. The complete variable domain, with remaining parts taken from reference TRBV2 and TRBJ2-3, reads EPEVTQTPSHQVTQMGQEVILRCVPISNHLYFYWYRQILGQKVEFLVSFYNNEISEKSEIFDDQFSVERPDGSNFTLKIRSTKLEDSAMYFCASRGLVGTDTQYFGPGTRLTVL.

The genes are TRBV6-5 and TRBJ1-1; 8 bases align to TRBD1. CDR1 MNHEY and CDR2 SVGAGI come from the germline V gene. CDR3 length: 18 residues. Unmatched junction bases numbered 21, after V lost 1 base and J lost 11 bases. The CDR3 nucleotides are TGTGCCAGCAGTTACTGGAGGCCGTTCGGGGCAGGGGGCGTGTGGGCTTTCTTT. Residues: CASSYWRPFGAGGVWAFF.

This chain uses TRBV6-1 with TRBJ1-2; maybe TRBD1 (5 bases). The CDR3 consists of 13 residues. Germline V gene lookup returns CDR1 MNHNS and CDR2 SASEGT. The ends were cut back, 5 bases at V and 3 bases at J, with 10 bases in the middle. The CDR3 region has the DNA TGTGCCAGCAGTCCCAGGGTGTACTATGGCTACACCTTC. As protein: CASSPRVYYGYTF.

A remark on this clonotype: One end of the junction fails to match germline, which may point to a read error. The chain employs TRBV9 and TRBJ2-3, with 9 bases aligning to TRBD2. Germline loops: CDR1 SGDLS, CDR2 YYNGEE. The CDR3 runs 12 residues. CDR3 loop: CASSVGAGGRHF. In DNA, the CDR3 is TGTGCCAGCAGCGTAGGAGCGGGGGGCCGGCATTTT.

This clonotype was found many times. The V and J genes are TRBV7-9 and TRBJ2-1, with D unclear. This CDR3 is built from 11 residues. Germline V gene sequence: CDR1 SEHNR, CDR2 FQNEAQ (reference sequence). The V end was cut by 2 bases, the J end by 8 bases, with 4 bases between. The CDR3 sequence is CASSLSYEQFF. The CDR3 DNA is TGTGCCAGCAGCTTATCTTATGAGCAGTTCTTC.

The V and J genes are TRBV2 and TRBJ2-3; D not certain. V lost 0 bases to trimming and J lost 0 bases, with 10 bases between them. This CDR3 has 16 residues. CDR1 and CDR2 from the germline V gene are SNHLY and FYNNEI. The CDR3: CASSEASGTSTDTQYF. In DNA, the CDR3 is TGTGCCAGCAGTGAAGCCTCAGGCACAAGCACAGATACGCAGTATTTT.

Many counts were recorded for this clonotype. The chain couples TRBV6-5 to TRBJ1-6; the D gene is possibly TRBD1 (6 bases). The CDR3 consists of 15 residues. V lost 7 bases and J 7 bases, leaving 17 bases between the germline ends. The germline V gene has CDR1 MNHEY and CDR2 SVGAGI. This chain's CDR3 is CASNHRGGRNSPLHF. DNA for the CDR3: TGTGCCAGCAACCATCGAGGGGGGAGGAATTCACCCCTCCACTTT.

This clonotype occurred many times. J is TRBJ2-5 and V is TRBV20-1; D is uncertain. This CDR3 spans 10 amino acids. Germline-derived CDR1 and CDR2 are DFQATT and SNEGSKA (reference sequence). V lost 6 bases, J lost 5 bases, and 7 bases lay in between. This chain's CDR3 is CSALRETQYF. The CDR3 nucleotides are TGCAGTGCGCTTAGGGAGACCCAGTACTTC.

This clonotype was counted only a few times. The gene calls are TRBV5-1 and TRBJ1-2; D remains ambiguous. The ends were cut back, 0 bases at V and 4 bases at J, with 10 bases in the middle. Per the germline V gene, CDR1 is SGHRS and CDR2 is YFSETQ. This CDR3 has 14 residues. As DNA, the CDR3 is TGCGCCAGCAGCTTGGAACGGCAGACCTATGGCTACACCTTC. Protein sequence: CASSLERQTYGYTF.

This clonotype has just a few counts. The chain uses TRBV5-6 and TRBJ2-2; D unclear. The CDR3 has 15 amino acids. The germline V gene has CDR1 SGHDT and CDR2 YYEEEE. Trimming removed 2 bases at V and 5 bases at J, with 13 bases between. The CDR3 DNA sequence: TGTGCCAGCAGCTTCCAGGACCCTGCGACCGGGGAGCTGTTTTTT. Amino acid sequence: CASSFQDPATGELFF.

The rearrangement joins TRBV14 to TRBJ2-3, with D perhaps matching TRBD1 or TRBD2 (5 bases each). The V end lost 1 base, the J end lost 1 base, and 15 bases lay between the germline ends. The CDR3 covers 17 residues. Germline V gives CDR1 SGHDN, CDR2 FVKESK. As DNA, the CDR3 is TGTGCCAGCAGCCAAGCAAGCAGGGCCGGGGGCACAGATACGCAGTATTTT. Translation: CASSQASRAGGTDTQYF.

This chain links TRBV7-9 with TRBJ2-7; TRBD1 aligns across 7 bases. There are 15 residues in the CDR3. Unmatched junction bases numbered 4, after V lost 0 bases and J lost 2 bases. Germline assignment: CDR1 SEHNR and CDR2 FQNEAQ (reference sequence). CDR3 sequence: CASSLAAGGPYEQYF. The CDR3 DNA is TGTGCCAGCAGCTTAGCAGCAGGGGGACCCTACGAGCAGTACTTC.

The chain has TRBV6-2 or TRBV6-3 and TRBJ1-2; TRBD1 matches at 7 bases. CDR1 is MNHEY, CDR2 SVGEGT, per germline. CDR3 length: 13 amino acids. V gave up 6 bases and J gave up 5 bases; unmatched junction bases: 6. The CDR3 loop is CASSLTGRYGYTF. The CDR3 bases are TGTGCCAGCAGCTTGACAGGGAGGTATGGCTACACCTTC.

This clonotype was observed a few times. The V gene is TRBV5-1, the J gene TRBJ2-3; the D gene is possibly TRBD2 (7 bases). The CDR3 runs 16 residues. V lost 4 bases and J 2 bases, leaving 17 bases between the germline ends. Looked up from germline, CDR1 is SGHRS and CDR2 is YFSETQ. The CDR3 coding sequence is TGCGCCAGCAGCCGGGGGGCCGGGTCGATCACAGATACGCAGTATTTT. Its translation is CASSRGAGSITDTQYF.

This sequence joins TRBV29-1 and TRBJ1-1; 8 nucleotides agree with TRBD1. Germline values: CDR1 SQVTM, CDR2 ANQGSEA. The V and J ends lost 8 bases and 6 bases, in that order; junction bases with no gene match: 8. This CDR3 is 12 amino acids long. This CDR3 reads CSIWTGTAEAFF. CDR3 DNA sequence: TGCAGCATCTGGACAGGGACGGCTGAAGCTTTCTTT.

V usage is TRBV6-2 or TRBV6-3 and J usage is TRBJ1-2; D ambiguous. CDR3 length equals 15 residues. Looked up from germline, CDR1 is MNHEY and CDR2 is SVGEGT. Trimming cost V 2 bases and J 2 bases, with 12 bases left between them. The CDR3, as DNA: TGTGCCAGCAGTTACCGAATCGGGAGAAACTATGGCTACACCTTC. It translates to CASSYRIGRNYGYTF.

The V gene is TRBV5-5, the J gene TRBJ1-5; a possible D gene is TRBD1 (5 bases). This CDR3 is built from 15 residues. V lost 3 bases and J 1 base, leaving 11 bases between the germline ends. The germline CDR1 and CDR2 sequences are SGHKS and YYEKEE (reference sequence). The CDR3 spells CASSWDALSNQPQHF. For the CDR3, the DNA is TGTGCCAGCAGCTGGGACGCCCTAAGCAATCAGCCCCAGCATTTT. The entire variable domain, with the rest obtained from reference TRBV5-5 and TRBJ1-5, is as follows: DAGVTQSPTHLIKTRGQQVTLRCSPISGHKSVSWYQQVLGQGPQFIFQYYEKEERGRGNFPDRFSARQFPNYSSELNVNALLLGDSALYLCASSWDALSNQPQHFGDGTRLSIL.

V is TRBV6-5 and J is TRBJ1-5, with 8 bases lining up with TRBD1. Germline V gene lookup returns CDR1 MNHEY and CDR2 SVGAGI. The CDR3 runs to 15 residues. The V and J ends lost 5 bases and 5 bases, in that order; junction bases with no gene match: 8. CDR3 in amino acids: CASSPDRGGDQPQHF. CDR3 in DNA: TGTGCCAGCAGTCCCGACAGGGGAGGGGATCAGCCCCAGCATTTT.

This chain connects TRBV7-2 to TRBJ1-6; TRBD1 agrees at 8 bases. Germline V gives CDR1 SGHTA, CDR2 FQGNSA. The CDR3 is 14 residues long. Trimming removed 4 bases from V and 6 bases from J; junction bases left unmatched: 2. The CDR3 nucleotides are TGTGCCAGCAGCTGGACAGGGATTAATTCACCCCTCCACTTT. Translated: CASSWTGINSPLHF.

This clonotype was found a few times. The chain employs TRBV20-1 and TRBJ1-4; D ambiguous. CDR1 and CDR2 from the germline V gene are DFQATT and SNEGSKA (reference sequence). The CDR3 length is 13 residues. V lost 8 bases and J lost 4, with 14 bases in between. The CDR3 DNA follows: TGCAGTACCCGAGAGGCCCTTAATGAAAAACTGTTTTTT. It codes for CSTREALNEKLFF.

DNA of the CDR3: TGTGCCAGTAGTACTGGGACATGGGCGGACACTGAAGCTTTCTTT. Its translation is CASSTGTWADTEAFF. This chain uses TRBV19 with TRBJ1-1; D is possibly TRBD1 (6 bases). V lost 4 bases and J 3 bases, leaving 15 bases between the germline ends. The CDR3 has 15 amino acids. In germline, CDR1 is LNHDA, CDR2 SQIVND (reference sequence).

This sequence joins TRBV6-2 or TRBV6-3 and TRBJ1-2; TRBD1 aligns across 7 bases. From germline, CDR1 is MNHEY and CDR2 SVGEGT. V shed 5 bases and J 6 bases; nucleotides not matched to a gene: 6. The CDR3 has 13 residues. This CDR3 is CASSTPTGNGYTF. CDR3 nucleotides: TGTGCCAGCAGTACCCCGACAGGGAATGGCTACACCTTC.